This is a list of T cell receptor beta chains from one sample in a study of neurological immune-mediated disorders. MiXCR, applied by TCRdb to the 5' RACE reads, yields one record per CDR3 protein. The sample comprises some 46,000 distinct CDR3 sequences, 3.5% to 5% of which are singletons, and approximately 5.4% rests with the top ten. The specimen was PBMCs. All receptors derive from a woman aged 55-69 years with multiple sclerosis. CDR3s include the opening cysteine and the closing phenylalanine or tryptophan. A D gene is named only where the DNA matches it firmly. The size of a clone is reported for some rows only, either as once, few or many, or as a class for expanded clones.

CASSGGALETQYF	TGTGCCAGCAGCGGGGGGGCTCTAGAGACCCAGTACTTC	TRBD2	many	TRBV28	TRBJ2-5
CASSPMANYGYTF	TGTGCCAGCAGCCCCATGGCTAACTATGGCTACACCTTC	.	.	TRBV5-5	TRBJ1-2
CSASETSGYNEQFF	TGCAGTGCTTCAGAGACTAGCGGCTACAATGAGCAGTTCTTC	TRBD2	.	TRBV20-1	TRBJ2-1
CASSFPGSYEQYF	TGTGCCAGCAGCTTTCCTGGCTCCTACGAGCAGTACTTC	.	many	TRBV6-5	TRBJ2-7
CASAWGDTQYF	TGCGCCAGCGCCTGGGGGGATACGCAGTATTTT	.	many	TRBV5-1	TRBJ2-3
CASSTNTGLRVDEKLFF	TGTGCCAGCAGCACGAATACAGGTCTTCGGGTGGATGAAAAACTGTTTTTT	.	many	TRBV7-2	TRBJ1-4
CSAKVRGEKLFF	TGCAGTGCCAAAGTTAGGGGGGAAAAACTGTTTTTT	.	many	TRBV20-1	TRBJ1-4
CASSFGGSSTEAFF	TGTGCCAGCAGCTTTGGGGGGAGTTCCACTGAAGCTTTCTTT	.	many	TRBV7-2	TRBJ1-1
CASSFSRINQPQHF	TGTGCCAGCAGCTTCTCCAGGATCAATCAGCCCCAGCATTTT	.	many	TRBV7-2	TRBJ1-5
CASSNLRTSGLNEQFF	TGCGCCAGCAGCAACTTAAGGACTAGCGGGTTAAATGAGCAGTTCTTC	TRBD2	many	TRBV10-2	TRBJ2-1
CASSFGTSGETQYF	TGTGCCAGCAGCTTCGGGACTAGCGGGGAGACCCAGTACTTC	TRBD2	many	TRBV7-2	TRBJ2-5
CASRSPGPSYEQYF	TGTGCCAGCAGATCACCGGGGCCCTCCTACGAGCAGTACTTC	.	few	TRBV27	TRBJ2-7
CSARDDSRETQYF	TGCAGTGCTAGAGATGATTCGCGAGAGACCCAGTACTTC	.	many	TRBV20-1	TRBJ2-5
CASTYRGLSSYEQYF	TGTGCCAGCACGTACCGGGGCTTAAGCTCCTACGAGCAGTACTTC	.	many	TRBV2	TRBJ2-7
CASSSGTANSPLHF	TGTGCCAGCAGCTCCGGGACAGCTAATTCACCCCTCCACTTT	TRBD1	.	TRBV12-3/TRBV12-4	TRBJ1-6
CASSLGGWNTEAFF	TGTGCCAGCAGCTTAGGGGGGTGGAACACTGAAGCTTTCTTT	.	many	TRBV7-2	TRBJ1-1
CASSFRRKGYGYTF	TGTGCCAGCAGTTTTAGACGGAAAGGCTATGGCTACACCTTC	.	many	TRBV28	TRBJ1-2
CASSEQGWENTIYF	TGCGCCAGCAGTGAGCAGGGTTGGGAAAACACCATATATTTT	.	many	TRBV10-2	TRBJ1-3
CASSLEVAGGDDEQFF	TGTGCCAGCAGCTTAGAGGTAGCGGGAGGAGACGATGAGCAGTTCTTC	TRBD2	many	TRBV7-2	TRBJ2-1
CASSFKESSYEQYF	TGTGCCAGCAGCTTCAAGGAGAGCTCCTACGAGCAGTACTTC	.	medium-sized	TRBV7-6	TRBJ2-7
CAITGQVPGYGYTF	TGTGCCATCACCGGACAGGTACCAGGGTATGGCTACACCTTC	TRBD1	many	TRBV10-3	TRBJ1-2
CSVQAAGVGNEQFF	TGCAGCGTACAGGCAGCGGGGGTGGGGAATGAGCAGTTCTTC	TRBD2	many	TRBV29-1	TRBJ2-1
CASGPKYGYTF	TGTGCCAGCGGACCCAAATATGGCTACACCTTC	.	many	TRBV5-6	TRBJ1-2
CASSPVLFSNTEAFF	TGCGCCAGCAGCCCAGTCCTCTTTAGCAACACTGAAGCTTTCTTT	.	many	TRBV4-1	TRBJ1-1
CASSQDLGADKQFF	TGCGCCAGCAGCCAAGATTTGGGGGCGGATAAGCAGTTCTTC	.	many	TRBV4-3	TRBJ2-1
CAMQGATNEKLFF	TGTGCCATGCAGGGGGCTACTAATGAAAAACTGTTTTTT	TRBD1	few	TRBV10-3	TRBJ1-4
CASTEPDLGETQYF	TGCGCCAGCACTGAACCGGACTTAGGAGAGACCCAGTACTTC	.	many	TRBV10-2	TRBJ2-5
CASTPGQGYETQYF	TGTGCCAGCACTCCGGGACAGGGTTACGAGACCCAGTACTTC	TRBD1	many	TRBV12-3/TRBV12-4	TRBJ2-5
CAIRPGQGHEKLFF	TGTGCCATCAGACCGGGACAGGGGCACGAAAAACTGTTTTTT	TRBD1	many	TRBV10-3	TRBJ1-4
CASSPLPRLKDGELFF	TGCGCCAGCAGCCCGCTTCCCAGGTTGAAGGACGGGGAGCTGTTTTTT	.	few	TRBV5-1	TRBJ2-2
CASSLAGGANTGELFF	TGTGCCAGCAGCTTAGCGGGCGGGGCGAACACCGGGGAGCTGTTTTTT	.	many	TRBV7-2	TRBJ2-2